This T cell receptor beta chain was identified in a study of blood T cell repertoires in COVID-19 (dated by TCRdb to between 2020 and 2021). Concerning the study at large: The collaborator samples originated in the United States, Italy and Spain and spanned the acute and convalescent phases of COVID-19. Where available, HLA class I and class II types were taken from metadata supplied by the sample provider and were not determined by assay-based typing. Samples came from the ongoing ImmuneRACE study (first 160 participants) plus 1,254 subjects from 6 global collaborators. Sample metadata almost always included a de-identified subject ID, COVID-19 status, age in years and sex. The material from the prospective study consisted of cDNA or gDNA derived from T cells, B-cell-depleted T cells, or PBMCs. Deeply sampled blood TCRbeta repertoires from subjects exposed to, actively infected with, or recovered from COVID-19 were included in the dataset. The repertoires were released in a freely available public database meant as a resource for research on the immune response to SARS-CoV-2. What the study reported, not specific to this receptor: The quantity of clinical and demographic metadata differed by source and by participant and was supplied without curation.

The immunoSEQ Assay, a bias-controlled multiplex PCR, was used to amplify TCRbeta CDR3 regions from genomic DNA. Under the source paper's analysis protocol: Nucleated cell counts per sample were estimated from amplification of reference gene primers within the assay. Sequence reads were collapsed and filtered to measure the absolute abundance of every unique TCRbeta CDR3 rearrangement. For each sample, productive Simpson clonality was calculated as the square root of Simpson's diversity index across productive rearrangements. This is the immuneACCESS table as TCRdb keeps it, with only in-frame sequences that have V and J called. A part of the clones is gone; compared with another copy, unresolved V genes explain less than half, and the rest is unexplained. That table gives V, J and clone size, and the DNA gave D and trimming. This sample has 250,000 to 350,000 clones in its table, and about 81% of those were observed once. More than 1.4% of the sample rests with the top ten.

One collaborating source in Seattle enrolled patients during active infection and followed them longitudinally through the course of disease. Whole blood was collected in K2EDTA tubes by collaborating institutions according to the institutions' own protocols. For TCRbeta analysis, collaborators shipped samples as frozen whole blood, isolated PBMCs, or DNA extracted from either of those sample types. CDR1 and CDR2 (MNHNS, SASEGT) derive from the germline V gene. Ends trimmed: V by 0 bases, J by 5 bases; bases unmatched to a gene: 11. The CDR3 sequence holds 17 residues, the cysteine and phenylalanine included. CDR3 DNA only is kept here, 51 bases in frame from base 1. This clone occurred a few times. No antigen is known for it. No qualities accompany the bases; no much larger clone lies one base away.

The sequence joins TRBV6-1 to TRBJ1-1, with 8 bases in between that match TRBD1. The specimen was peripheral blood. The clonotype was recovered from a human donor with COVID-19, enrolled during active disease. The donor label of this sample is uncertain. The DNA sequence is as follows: TGTGCCAGCAGTGAAGCGGTTGCGACAGGGGTCGGGACTGAAGCTTTCTTT. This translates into CASSEAVATGVGTEAFF.